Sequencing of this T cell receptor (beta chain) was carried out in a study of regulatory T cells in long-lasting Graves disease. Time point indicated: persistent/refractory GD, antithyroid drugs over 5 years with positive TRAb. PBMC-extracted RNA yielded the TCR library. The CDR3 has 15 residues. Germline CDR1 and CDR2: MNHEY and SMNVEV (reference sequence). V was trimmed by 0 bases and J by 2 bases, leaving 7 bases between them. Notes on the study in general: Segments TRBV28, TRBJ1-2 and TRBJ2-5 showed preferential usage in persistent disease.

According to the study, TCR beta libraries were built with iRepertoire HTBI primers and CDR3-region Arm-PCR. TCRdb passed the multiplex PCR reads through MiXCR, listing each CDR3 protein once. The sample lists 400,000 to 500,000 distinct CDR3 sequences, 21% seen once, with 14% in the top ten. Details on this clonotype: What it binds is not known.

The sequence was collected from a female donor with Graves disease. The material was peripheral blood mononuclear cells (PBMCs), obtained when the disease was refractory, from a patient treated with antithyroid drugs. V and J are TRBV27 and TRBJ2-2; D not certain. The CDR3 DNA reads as TGTGCCAGCAGTTTATCGCAAATCAACACCGGGGAGCTGTTTTTT. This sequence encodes CASSLSQINTGELFF.